What follows describes a single T cell receptor (beta chain). Its specificity is unknown. This sample is part of a study of blood T cells in healthy people across ages. Study-wide results and caveats: CMV status of donors was unknown, possibly confounding expanded clonotype changes.

Total RNA, at least 5.5 micrograms per sample, came from PBMCs. In germline, CDR1 is SNHLY, CDR2 FYNNEI. Trimming cost V 4 bases and J 8 bases, with 14 bases left between them. The CDR3 is 13 residues long. Next came a second PCR, run for about 7 to 12 cycles, which used a sample-barcoded 5' primer along with a J-beta primer mix. TCRdb recomputed calls from the 5' RACE reads with MiXCR, one row per CDR3 protein. The top ten hold 20% to 25% of the sample, which has around 710,000 distinct CDR3 sequences, about 42% seen once. The chain recombines TRBV2 with TRBJ1-2; possibly TRBD1 for D (5 bases). Input material: blood. This TCR came from a woman aged 60-70 years in good health. CDR3 loop: CASSGDAPRGYTF. Written as DNA, the CDR3 is TGTGCCAGCAGTGGGGACGCCCCTAGGGGCTACACCTTC.